These 13 T cell receptor beta chains originate from one sample sequenced in a study of T cells expressing NK-cell markers. TCRdb derives one entry per CDR3 protein from the 5' RACE reads, leaving out DNA. The sample shows about 370,000 distinct CDR3 sequences, and around 10% sits with its ten largest clones. The material sequenced was blood T cells: a sorted CD56 or NKG2C T cell subset, CD4+ or CD8+ T cells, or bulk PBMC T cells (not recorded which). The receptors were gathered from a woman aged 45-65 years in good health.

The V call is TRBV7-9, the J call TRBJ1-2. This CDR3 is built from 14 residues. Germline CDR1 and CDR2: SEHNR and FQNEAQ (reference sequence). CDR3 region: CASSFIEGSYGYTF.

The chain combines TRBV2 with TRBJ2-6; as DNA is missing, the TRBD1 call by TCRdb cannot be tested. This CDR3 comprises 17 residues. Germline CDR1 is SNHLY and CDR2 is FYNNEI. CDR3 amino acids: CASRSDRGISGANVLTF. Full variable domain (rest looked up from reference TRBV2 and TRBJ2-6): EPEVTQTPSHQVTQMGQEVILRCVPISNHLYFYWYRQILGQKVEFLVSFYNNEISEKSEIFDDQFSVERPDGSNFTLKIRSTKLEDSAMYFCASRSDRGISGANVLTFGAGSRLTVL.

V gene TRBV7-9 combines with J gene TRBJ2-1; there is no DNA to check the TCRdb D call of TRBD1. Germline CDR1 reads SEHNR; CDR2 reads FQNEAQ (reference sequence). The CDR3 loop spans 19 amino acids. CDR3 amino acids: CASSLGPHMGGELYNEQFF.

The gene calls are TRBV12-3 or TRBV12-4 and TRBJ2-1. This CDR3 region has 14 residues. CDR3 region: CASSFQRDYNEQFF.

The chain carries TRBV3-1 and TRBJ2-3; TCRdb outputs TRBD1, but without DNA this stays unchecked. Germline values: CDR1 LGHDT, CDR2 YNNKEL (reference sequence). This CDR3 contains 20 residues. This CDR3 is CASSQFSFQGTTGGADTQYF.

The rearrangement joins TRBV5-1 to TRBJ2-1; TCRdb returns TRBD2, unconfirmable since there is no DNA. The CDR3 length is 15 residues. From germline, CDR1 is SGHRS and CDR2 YFSETQ. The CDR3 loop reads CASLGDGRALDEQFF.

The V gene is TRBV7-6, the J gene TRBJ2-7. Germline V lookup: CDR1 SGHVS, CDR2 FNYEAQ. The length of the CDR3 is 14 residues. The CDR3 loop is CASSQNRGAYEQYF.

The chain is built from TRBV2 and TRBJ2-6; TCRdb lists TRBD1, though no DNA is available to test this call. The CDR3 runs to 17 residues. Germline V CDR1 and CDR2: SNHLY, FYNNEI. This CDR3 reads CASSPDREVSGANVLTF.

The chain employs TRBV7-9 and TRBJ2-2; TCRdb indicates TRBD2, and absent DNA this call remains unverified. The CDR3 totals 17 residues. Germline loops: CDR1 SEHNR, CDR2 FQNEAQ (reference sequence). The CDR3 is CASSASRLAGNTGELFF.

This sequence joins TRBV30 and TRBJ1-3. Germline CDR1 reads GTSNPN; CDR2 reads SVGIG (reference sequence). The CDR3 covers 15 residues. The CDR3: CAWSGGVQERFTIYF. Combining the CDR3 with reference TRBV30 and TRBJ1-3 gives the whole variable domain SQTIHQWPATLVQPVGSPLSLECTVEGTSNPNLYWYRQAAGRGLQLLFYSVGIGQISSEVPQNLSASRPQDRQFILSSKKLLLSDSGFYLCAWSGGVQERFTIYFGEGSWLTVV.

V usage is TRBV12-3 or TRBV12-4 and J usage is TRBJ2-1. The CDR3 covers 12 residues. CDR3 region: CASTNLGNEQFF.

The rearrangement uses TRBV28 and TRBJ2-7; TCRdb's D call of TRBD2 is untestable without DNA. From germline, CDR1 is MDHEN and CDR2 SYDVKM. The CDR3 is 14 amino acids. The CDR3 is CALSEGWSSYEQYF.

The chain combines TRBV18 with TRBJ2-3. CDR3 size: 13 residues. The germline gives CDR1 KGHSH, CDR2 LQKENI. CDR3 protein: CASSPKGSDTQYF. Combining the CDR3 with reference TRBV18 and TRBJ2-3 gives the whole variable domain NAGVMQNPRHLVRRRGQEARLRCSPMKGHSHVYWYRQLPEEGLKFMVYLQKENIIDESGMPKERFSAEFPKEGPSILRIQQVVRGDSAAYFCASSPKGSDTQYFGPGTRLTVL.